Below, one T cell receptor beta chain is given with its context. Its antigen remains unknown. TCRalpha and TCRbeta cDNA was put through two nested PCRs of 16 and 9 cycles. From its re-call of the 5' RACE reads, TCRdb lists each CDR3 protein once, without DNA. The sample's table shows 95,000 to 110,000 distinct CDR3 sequences. These data originate in a study of monozygotic twins with inflammatory bowel disease. General observations from the study: Reduced clonotype sharing with other individuals was observed in IBD patients relative to healthy twins, especially with disease activity. Some repertoire variability may stem from patients' differing immunosuppressive treatments. Distinction of different T cell subtypes was not possible.

This CDR3 region has 14 residues. Germline V CDR1 and CDR2: SGHRS, YFSETQ. Specimen: blood. The origin of this receptor is a human donor with ulcerative colitis or Crohn's disease, or a healthy co-twin of an affected twin (not recorded which). The chain employs TRBV5-1 and TRBJ1-1; TCRdb picks TRBD1, but there is no DNA to check that call. CDR3 region: CASSSDRGQTEAFF. Combining the CDR3 with reference TRBV5-1 and TRBJ1-1 gives the whole variable domain KAGVTQTPRYLIKTRGQQVTLSCSPISGHRSVSWYQQTPGQGLQFLFEYFSETQRNKGNFPGRFSGRQFSNSRSEMNVSTLELGDSALYLCASSSDRGQTEAFFGQGTRLTVV.